This passage covers 9 T cell receptor beta chains from one sample sequenced in a study of cytomegalovirus exposure and HLA in healthy donors. The primer mix had 60 Vbeta and 13 Jbeta primers. Method: immunoSEQ multiplex PCR; TCRdb's copy keeps in-frame clones and lacks some. The sample has over 150,000 clones, roughly 78% seen once; the top ten hold roughly 13%. The sequencing sample was made of PBMCs. All receptors come from a woman in her fifties or sixties in good health and CMV-seropositive.

The V and J genes are TRBV10-3 and TRBJ1-1, with TRBD1 matching 9 bases. The germline gives CDR1 ENHRY, CDR2 SYGVKD. Trimming took 6 bases from V and 1 from J; bases not matched to a gene: 3. The length of the CDR3 is 14 residues. The CDR3 DNA is TGTGCCATCAGGATGGGACAGGGGAACACTGAAGCTTTCTTT. It codes for CAIRMGQGNTEAFF.

The chain uses TRBV5-8 and TRBJ2-1; 7 bases match TRBD2. The trim removed 5 bases at V and 4 bases at J, leaving 3 bases unmatched. This CDR3 comprises 13 residues. From germline, CDR1 is SGHTS and CDR2 YDEGEE. The DNA of the CDR3 is TGTGCCAGCAGACTAGCGCATTACAATGAGCAGTTCTTC. Residues: CASRLAHYNEQFF.

V usage is TRBV9 and J usage is TRBJ2-1, with D tentatively TRBD1 (5 bases). Germline V CDR1 and CDR2: SGDLS, YYNGEE. This CDR3 contains 12 residues. V lost 3 bases to trimming and J lost 5 bases, with 6 bases between them. As DNA, the CDR3 is TGTGCCAGCAGCGGACAGAACAATGAGCAGTTCTTC. Amino acid sequence: CASSGQNNEQFF.

The rearrangement links TRBV5-1 to TRBJ2-2, with 8 bases that match TRBD1. Germline CDR1 and CDR2: SGHRS and YFSETQ. V shed 7 bases, J shed 7 bases, and the junction held 6 bases outside the gene matches. CDR3 length: 13 residues. In DNA form, the CDR3 reads TGCGCCAGCCGGCAGGGGGCTAACGGGGAGCTGTTTTTT. Amino acid sequence: CASRQGANGELFF.

This chain connects TRBV9 to TRBJ2-3; TRBD2 matches at 7 bases. The CDR3 has 15 amino acids. Germline-derived CDR1 and CDR2 are SGDLS and YYNGEE. Losses at the gene ends were 5 bases for V and 2 bases for J; bases not matched to a gene: 8. CDR3 DNA sequence: TGTGCCAGCAGTGTCGACGGGACTAACACAGATACGCAGTATTTT. Protein product: CASSVDGTNTDTQYF.

The J gene is TRBJ1-5, the V gene TRBV6-5, with 7 bases fitting TRBD1. The CDR3 totals 13 residues. Losses at the gene ends were 5 bases for V and 6 bases for J; bases not matched to a gene: 4. The V gene's germline CDR1 is MNHEY and CDR2 SVGAGI. This chain's CDR3 is CASSTGAGQPQHF. CDR3 nucleotides: TGTGCCAGCAGTACAGGGGCTGGTCAGCCCCAGCATTTT.

The chain has TRBV7-9 and TRBJ2-5; D is possibly TRBD2 (6 bases). Germline assignment: CDR1 SEHNR and CDR2 FQNEAQ (reference sequence). The CDR3 runs 13 residues. The V gene lost 0 bases and the J gene lost 4 bases, with 6 bases spanning the gap. The CDR3 here is CASSLAGGETQYF. The CDR3 DNA is TGTGCCAGCAGCTTAGCGGGGGGAGAGACCCAGTACTTC.

This clone was counted once. The rearrangement uses TRBV7-8 and TRBJ1-2; the match to TRBD1 covers 10 bases. Germline lookup yields CDR1 SGHVS and CDR2 FQNEAQ. V shed 8 bases, J shed 8 bases, and the junction held 8 bases outside the gene matches. The CDR3 runs 13 residues. The CDR3 DNA is TGTGCCAGCGCCGGGACAGGGGTCGGAGGCTACACCTTC. Protein: CASAGTGVGGYTF.

CDR3 sequence reads: CASSPGDREDNQPQHF. Here the CDR3 DNA reads TGCGCCAGCAGCCCCGGGGACAGGGAGGACAATCAGCCCCAGCATTTT. The rearrangement links TRBV5-1 to TRBJ1-5; 9 bases agree with TRBD1. This CDR3 region has 16 residues. V gave up 4 bases and J gave up 3 bases; unmatched junction bases: 8. Per the germline V gene, CDR1 is SGHRS and CDR2 is YFSETQ.